These 25 T cell receptor beta chains originate from one sample sequenced in a study of identical twins. One entry per CDR3 protein results from TCRdb running MiXCR on the 5' RACE reads. This sample has around 1.7 million distinct CDR3 sequences; less than 35% occur once, and the top ten carry 0.25% to 0.3%. The sequenced sample consisted of cord blood. The receptors were sampled from a newborn girl in good health.

This clonotype was seen only a few times. The genes are TRBV4-2 and TRBJ2-2, with 11 bases fitting TRBD2. Germline trimming cut 0 bases from V and 7 bases from J; bases unmatched to any gene: 16. The CDR3 runs to 20 residues. CDR1 is LGHNA, CDR2 YNFKEQ, per germline. CDR3 protein: CASSQDLRLIAGGPGGELFF. CDR3 DNA sequence: TGTGCCAGCAGCCAAGATCTTCGACTTATAGCGGGAGGGCCAGGCGGGGAGCTGTTTTTT.

This clonotype has at least ten counts. The chain has TRBV6-5 and TRBJ2-3; perhaps TRBD1 as D (6 bases). V was pared by 2 bases and J by 3 bases, with 9 bases between. Germline CDR1 is MNHEY and CDR2 is SVGAGI. This CDR3 comprises 14 residues. CDR3 loop: CASSYHGQTDTQYF. The CDR3 coding sequence is TGTGCCAGCAGTTACCACGGACAGACAGATACGCAGTATTTT.

The chain links TRBV21-1 to TRBJ2-3; TRBD1, the table's D call, was not compared with the DNA. TRBV21-1 is termed a pseudogene. This CDR3 comprises 16 residues. The CDR3 nucleotides read TGTGCCAGCAGCTTCCGACAGGGGAGTTGGACAGATACGCAGTATTTT. Its protein is CASSFRQGSWTDTQYF.

This clonotype was seen more than once but under ten times. The chain couples TRBV9 to TRBJ2-5; D is possibly TRBD1 or TRBD2 (5 bases each). The germline V and J ends were trimmed by 6 bases and 5 bases, with 20 bases remaining between them. CDR1 and CDR2 from the germline V gene are SGDLS and YYNGEE. This CDR3 has 15 amino acids. The CDR3 region is CASTPVRGRSETQYF. The CDR3 DNA sequence: TGTGCCAGCACCCCGGTCCGGGGCCGTTCGGAGACCCAGTACTTC.

This clonotype was picked up many times. J is TRBJ2-1 and V is TRBV28, with TRBD2 matching over 8 bases. Germline values: CDR1 MDHEN, CDR2 SYDVKM. Trimming at V came to 3 bases and at J to 6 bases, leaving 7 bases not matched to a gene. The CDR3 length is 15 residues. CDR3 DNA sequence: TGTGCCAGCAGTTTGGATCGTGGGACTAGCAATGAGCAGTTCTTC. It yields the protein CASSLDRGTSNEQFF.

Only a few counts were recorded for this clonotype. The chain couples TRBV4-2 to TRBJ2-4; 10 bases are a match to TRBD2. The closer fit of TRBJ2-7 to the DNA end suggests the J call may be wrong. In germline, CDR1 is LGHNA, CDR2 YNFKEQ. CDR3 length equals 15 residues. CDR3 nucleotide sequence: TGTGCCAGCAGCCAAGATCGGCTAGCGGGAGTCGAGCAGTACTTC. Amino acid sequence: CASSQDRLAGVEQYF.

In this sample, this clonotype turned up a few times. The chain couples TRBV20-1 to TRBJ2-5; 7 nucleotides line up with TRBD1. With V trimmed by 5 bases and J by 5 bases, 11 bases remained unmatched. This CDR3 comprises 14 residues. The V gene's germline CDR1 is DFQATT and CDR2 SNEGSKA (reference sequence). The CDR3 loop reads CSAYKTGRRETQYF. For the CDR3, the DNA is TGCAGTGCTTATAAGACAGGGCGAAGGGAGACCCAGTACTTC.

This clonotype was observed a single time. This chain links TRBV12-3 or TRBV12-4 with TRBJ2-2, with TRBD1 matching 12 bases. The CDR3 covers 17 residues. J lost 4 bases, V lost 6 bases, and 9 bases had no gene match. The CDR3 bases are TGTGCCAGCAGACCCGGGACAGGGGGCGTTTTCACCGGGGAGCTGTTTTTT. Its protein product is CASRPGTGGVFTGELFF.

This clonotype was counted many times. CDR3 in amino acids: CASSLTISENEQFF. CDR3 nucleotide sequence: TGTGCCAGCAGCTTGACGATTAGCGAGAATGAGCAGTTCTTC. The rearrangement joins TRBV7-9 to TRBJ2-1; D possibly corresponds to TRBD2 (5 bases). With 3 bases removed from V and 7 bases from J, the gap between germline ends came to 13 bases. Germline V gene sequence: CDR1 SEHNR, CDR2 FQNEAQ (reference sequence). The CDR3 contains 14 residues.

This chain joins TRBV18 and TRBJ2-5, with TRBD2 matching 10 bases. The better agreement between TRBJ2-7 and the DNA end casts doubt on the J call. CDR1 and CDR2 (germline): KGHSH, LQKENI. This CDR3 is built from 16 residues. The CDR3 here is CASSPLGSSGGNEQYF. In DNA, the CDR3 is TGTGCCAGCTCACCACTGGGGTCTAGCGGGGGCAACGAGCAGTACTTC.

In this sample, this clonotype turned up a few times. The chain employs TRBV6-2 or TRBV6-3 and TRBJ2-1; no firm D call. V gave up 7 bases and J gave up 8 bases, with 18 bases separating them. This CDR3 spans 14 amino acids. Looked up from germline, CDR1 is MNHEY and CDR2 is SVGEGT. CDR3 region: CASTARVGWYEQFF. The DNA for the CDR3 is TGTGCCAGCACTGCCCGGGTGGGTTGGTATGAGCAGTTCTTC.

The chain couples TRBV7-2 to TRBJ2-7, with TRBD2 matching over 8 bases. Germline V gives CDR1 SGHTA, CDR2 FQGNSA. This CDR3 has 15 amino acids. V gave up 1 base and J gave up 4 bases; unmatched junction bases: 6. CDR3 region: CASSLVGSGGYEQYF. The CDR3 DNA reads as TGTGCCAGCAGCTTAGTCGGGAGCGGGGGTTACGAGCAGTACTTC.

V and J are TRBV20-1 and TRBJ1-4, with 9 nucleotides matching TRBD1. J gave up 9 bases and V 1 base, and 6 bases lay outside the gene matches. Germline CDR1 reads DFQATT; CDR2 reads SNEGSKA (reference sequence). This CDR3 has 14 amino acids. The CDR3 sequence: CSARVMTGGQKLFF. The CDR3 DNA sequence: TGCAGTGCTAGAGTCATGACAGGGGGGCAAAAACTGTTTTTT.

The sample holds many counts of this clonotype. V and J are TRBV25-1 and TRBJ2-1; 12 bases agree with TRBD2. Germline CDR1 MGHDK, CDR2 SYGVNS. The CDR3 is 17 amino acids. J lost 10 bases, V lost 2 bases, and 12 bases had no gene match. The CDR3 protein is CASSEDGLAGSKREQFF. The CDR3 DNA is TGTGCCAGCAGTGAAGATGGACTAGCGGGGTCTAAGAGGGAGCAGTTCTTC.

J is TRBJ2-3 and V is TRBV7-8, with TRBD2 matching 9 bases. CDR1 is SGHVS, CDR2 FQNEAQ, per germline. The junction had 7 bases not matched to a gene; V was cut back by 4 bases and J by 2 bases. CDR3 length: 16 amino acids. CDR3 protein: CASSSLAGVPTDTQYF. CDR3 DNA: TGTGCCAGCAGCTCCTTAGCGGGGGTCCCCACAGATACGCAGTATTTT.

The sample holds a few counts of this clonotype. V gene TRBV14 combines with J gene TRBJ2-5; TRBD2 matches at 8 bases. Germline V gene sequence: CDR1 SGHDN, CDR2 FVKESK. After removal of 1 base from V and 2 bases from J, the junction contained 6 bases not matched to a gene. The CDR3 covers 16 residues. The CDR3 loop reads CASSQARGLAQETQYF. In DNA form, the CDR3 reads TGTGCCAGCAGCCAAGCCCGAGGACTAGCACAAGAGACCCAGTACTTC.

This clonotype was observed a handful of times. V is TRBV28 and J is TRBJ2-3; TRBD1 or TRBD2 may be the D gene (6 bases each). The CDR3 runs to 15 residues. V was clipped by 2 bases and J by 7 bases, with 16 bases between them. Looked up from germline, CDR1 is MDHEN and CDR2 is SYDVKM. The CDR3 loop reads CASSLGGRGRNTQYF. The CDR3 DNA follows: TGTGCCAGCAGTTTAGGGGGGCGTGGTAGAAATACGCAGTATTTT.

V and J are TRBV12-3 or TRBV12-4 and TRBJ1-2, with TRBD1 matching 9 bases. This CDR3 region has 16 residues. V lost 6 bases, J lost 7 bases, and 15 bases stayed unmatched. CDR3 sequence reads: CASSLTRDRAIRGYTF. DNA for the CDR3: TGTGCCAGCAGCTTAACCCGGGACAGGGCGATTCGTGGCTACACCTTC.

This chain uses TRBV9 with TRBJ2-3; the D gene is possibly TRBD2 (6 bases). CDR3 size: 14 residues. Looked up from germline, CDR1 is SGDLS and CDR2 is YYNGEE. Trimming cost V 3 bases and J 0 bases, with 8 bases left between them. DNA of the CDR3: TGTGCCAGCAGCGGACTAGTAAGCACAGATACGCAGTATTTT. Its translation is CASSGLVSTDTQYF.

The J gene is TRBJ1-1, the V gene TRBV11-2, with unresolved D. V lost 10 bases and J 8 bases, leaving 23 bases between the germline ends. Per the germline V gene, CDR1 is SGHAT and CDR2 is FQNNGV. The CDR3 loop spans 14 amino acids. The CDR3, as DNA: TGTGCCACCCGCCAAGGTCCCCGGTCCAGGGAAGCTTTCTTT. Translation: CATRQGPRSREAFF. Combining the CDR3 with reference TRBV11-2 and TRBJ1-1 gives the whole variable domain EAGVAQSPRYKIIEKRQSVAFWCNPISGHATLYWYQQILGQGPKLLIQFQNNGVVDDSQLPKDRFSAERLKGVDSTLKIQPAKLEDSAVYLCATRQGPRSREAFFGQGTRLTVV.

This clonotype appeared a few times. This chain uses TRBV27 with TRBJ2-1; D unclear. The V end was cut by 3 bases, the J end by 9 bases, with 6 bases between. Germline V gene lookup returns CDR1 MNHEY and CDR2 SMNVEV (reference sequence). CDR3 length: 11 amino acids. The CDR3 sequence is CASSFIGEQFF. The CDR3 nucleotides are TGTGCCAGCAGTTTCATAGGTGAGCAGTTCTTC.

The rearrangement uses TRBV12-3 or TRBV12-4 and TRBJ1-2, with D tentatively TRBD1 (6 bases). The CDR3 loop spans 13 amino acids. The V and J ends lost 5 bases and 6 bases respectively, with 13 bases between them. As DNA, the CDR3 is TGTGCCAGCAGTGAACAGGGAATAAATGGCTACACCTTC. Protein: CASSEQGINGYTF.

The gene calls are TRBV11-1 and TRBJ2-5; D possibly uses TRBD1 or TRBD2 (5 bases each). V lost 5 bases and J lost 7, with 14 bases in between. This CDR3 contains 13 residues. Germline CDR1 is SGHAT and CDR2 is FQDESV (reference sequence). CDR3 nucleotide sequence: TGTGCCAGCAGCCCAGGGACCCGGGGGACCCAGTACTTC. It translates to CASSPGTRGTQYF. Complete variable domain (other parts from reference TRBV11-1 and TRBJ2-5): EAEVAQSPRYKITEKSQAVAFWCDPISGHATLYWYRQILGQGPELLVQFQDESVVDDSQLPKDRFSAERLKGVDSTLKIQPAELGDSAMYLCASSPGTRGTQYFGPGTRLLVL.

There are a few counts of this clonotype. The CDR3 reads CASSVKGKAYEQYF. The CDR3 coding sequence is TGCGCCAGCAGTGTAAAGGGCAAGGCCTACGAGCAGTACTTC. This chain connects TRBV10-1 to TRBJ2-7; D ambiguous. The germline V gene encodes CDR1 WNHNN and CDR2 SYGVQD (reference sequence). V was shortened by 4 bases and J by 2 bases, with 12 bases between the two germline ends. The CDR3 has 14 residues.

This rearrangement joins TRBV4-2 to TRBJ1-5; D unclear. The germline V and J ends were trimmed by 2 bases and 7 bases, with 18 bases remaining between them. The CDR3 is made up of 16 amino acids. Germline V gene sequence: CDR1 LGHNA, CDR2 YNFKEQ. The CDR3 nucleotides read TGTGCCAGCAGCCAAAACCGGGCCAGCGAAGGCCAGCCCCAGCATTTT. It yields the protein CASSQNRASEGQPQHF.